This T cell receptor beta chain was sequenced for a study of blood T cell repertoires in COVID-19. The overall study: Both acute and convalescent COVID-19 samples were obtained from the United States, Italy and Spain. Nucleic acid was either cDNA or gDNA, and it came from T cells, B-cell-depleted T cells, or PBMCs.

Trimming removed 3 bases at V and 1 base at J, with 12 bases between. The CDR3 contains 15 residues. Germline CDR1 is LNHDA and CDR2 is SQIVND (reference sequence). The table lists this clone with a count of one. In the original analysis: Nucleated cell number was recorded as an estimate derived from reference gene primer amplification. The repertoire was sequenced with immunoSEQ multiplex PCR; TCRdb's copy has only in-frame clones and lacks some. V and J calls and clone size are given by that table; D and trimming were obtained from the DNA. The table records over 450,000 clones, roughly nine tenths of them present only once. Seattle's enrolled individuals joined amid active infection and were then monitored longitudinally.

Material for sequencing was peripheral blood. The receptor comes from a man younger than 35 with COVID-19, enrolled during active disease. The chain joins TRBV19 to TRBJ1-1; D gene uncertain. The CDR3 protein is CASSIYGSSNTEAFF. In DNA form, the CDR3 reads TGTGCCAGTAGTATTTATGGCAGTTCGAACACTGAAGCTTTCTTT.